These 11 T cell receptor beta chains came from one sample sequenced in a study of T-cell memory formation after mild COVID-19 (dated by TCRdb to the early 2020s). The library was generated by 5' RACE. Sequencing was performed on an Illumina NovaSeq 6000. TCRdb ran its own pipeline on the public reads, namely fastp trimming at Q25 and MiXCR clone calling, and kept in-frame beta chains. Rows are unified per CDR3 protein, each entry keeping the most common DNA and genes. The sample records about 470,000 distinct CDR3 sequences, 15% to 20% of which are singletons. 9% to 15% of the sample lies in the top ten. What was sequenced was PBMCs or a T cell subset sorted from them (not recorded which). These receptors came from an adult woman who had mild COVID-19 (a few samples of this study predate the infection). The sample titles of this study are shuffled in the database, so cell type and time point are left out; the donor was told from shared clones.

The genes are TRBV24-1 and TRBJ2-7; the match to TRBD1 covers 9 bases. V shed 5 bases and J 2 bases; nucleotides not matched to a gene: 6. The germline gives CDR1 KGHDR, CDR2 SFDVKD. The CDR3 totals 15 residues. CDR3 sequence (DNA): TGTGCCACCAGTGTCCTGACAGGGGGGACCTACGAGCAGTACTTC. Protein product: CATSVLTGGTYEQYF.

This clonotype has a handful of counts. This rearrangement joins TRBV7-2 to TRBJ1-2; D is unclear. Per germline, CDR1 SGHTA and CDR2 FQGNSA. The V gene lost 4 bases and the J gene lost 4 bases, with 10 bases spanning the gap. The CDR3 consists of 13 residues. The CDR3 loop reads CASSSLAGYGYTF. CDR3 bases: TGTGCCAGCAGCTCGCTGGCAGGCTATGGCTACACCTTC.

This clonotype appeared a few times. V gene TRBV30 combines with J gene TRBJ2-3; 12 bases are a match to TRBD1. V lost 6 bases and J lost 5; bases outside the gene matches: 9. Germline values: CDR1 GTSNPN, CDR2 SVGIG (reference sequence). The CDR3 length is 15 residues. The CDR3 loop reads CACGDRDRGQDTQYF. In nucleotides, the CDR3 is TGTGCCTGTGGCGACCGGGACAGGGGGCAAGATACGCAGTATTTT.

This clonotype was observed at least ten times. The chain couples TRBV11-2 to TRBJ2-3; maybe TRBD2 (7 bases). The germline gives CDR1 SGHAT, CDR2 FQNNGV. CDR3 size: 17 residues. The V end was cut by 3 bases, the J end by 2 bases, with 18 bases between. For the CDR3, the DNA is TGTGCCAGCAGCTTGGTTGGGGGGGGCCGCTACACAGATACGCAGTATTTT. Encoded protein: CASSLVGGGRYTDTQYF.

This chain connects TRBV6-5 to TRBJ1-6; TRBD1 agrees at 8 bases. CDR1 MNHEY and CDR2 SVGAGI come from the germline V gene. The CDR3 runs to 17 residues. V trimming: 6 bases; J trimming: 0 bases; junction bases outside the gene matches: 7. The CDR3 spells CASSRGQGSSYNSPLHF. The CDR3 DNA follows: TGTGCCAGCAGCCGTGGACAGGGAAGCTCCTATAATTCACCCCTCCACTTT.

The V and J genes are TRBV12-3 or TRBV12-4 and TRBJ2-1; 8 nucleotides agree with TRBD1. V lost 6 bases and J lost 6; bases outside the gene matches: 10. The CDR3 runs to 15 residues. Written as DNA, the CDR3 is TGTGCCAGCAGCCTCGGACAGGGAGGAGTCAATGAGCAGTTCTTC. Encoded protein: CASSLGQGGVNEQFF.

The rearrangement joins TRBV30 to TRBJ2-1; 7 bases line up with TRBD1. Germline V lookup: CDR1 GTSNPN, CDR2 SVGIG (reference sequence). V lost 5 bases and J lost 7; bases outside the gene matches: 2. The CDR3 spans 11 residues. In DNA form, the CDR3 reads TGTGCCTGGGAGACAGGGAATGAGCAGTTCTTC. Its protein is CAWETGNEQFF.

This clonotype was found a few times. The genes are TRBV6-5 and TRBJ2-7; D tentatively reads TRBD1 or TRBD2 (6 bases each). Per germline, CDR1 MNHEY and CDR2 SVGAGI. There are 13 residues in the CDR3. Trimming pared 6 bases from V and 3 bases from J, leaving 12 bases between. Written as DNA, the CDR3 is TGTGCCAGCAGGCGGGACAACCACTACGAGCAGTACTTC. Residues: CASRRDNHYEQYF.

The V call is TRBV30, the J call TRBJ2-1, with D hard to call. Trimming shortened V by 0 bases and J by 8 bases, and 14 bases separated the two germline ends. This CDR3 spans 14 amino acids. In germline, CDR1 is GTSNPN, CDR2 SVGIG (reference sequence). The CDR3 coding sequence is TGTGCCTGGAGTGTAGGAAGTGGCCTAGATGAGCAGTTCTTC. This codes for CAWSVGSGLDEQFF. Together with reference TRBV30 and TRBJ2-1, the CDR3 gives the full variable domain: SQTIHQWPATLVQPVGSPLSLECTVEGTSNPNLYWYRQAAGRGLQLLFYSVGIGQISSEVPQNLSASRPQDRQFILSSKKLLLSDSGFYLCAWSVGSGLDEQFFGPGTRLTVL.

Many counts were recorded for this clonotype. This chain links TRBV7-9 with TRBJ2-7, with no clear D. This CDR3 is 12 amino acids long. V lost 5 bases to trimming and J lost 4 bases, with 9 bases between them. Germline V gives CDR1 SEHNR, CDR2 FQNEAQ (reference sequence). The CDR3 bases are TGTGCCAGCAGCCCGGACCGATACGAGCAGTACTTC. Residues: CASSPDRYEQYF.

This clonotype was detected only a few times. The chain has TRBV12-3 or TRBV12-4 and TRBJ1-2; perhaps TRBD1 as D (6 bases). V was cut by 7 bases and J by 7 bases, with 16 bases left in between. This CDR3 spans 13 amino acids. CDR3 loop: CASTLKGVGGYTF. For the CDR3, the DNA is TGTGCCAGCACCCTGAAGGGGGTAGGTGGCTACACCTTC.